The 7 T cell receptor beta chains presented below share a single source sample, sequenced in a study of graft-versus-host responses after intestinal transplantation. The assay was immunoSEQ multiplex PCR, and TCRdb's table has in-frame clones only and misses some. The sample has roughly 60,000 clones, approximately 89% seen once. Sample: PBMCs, taken approximately four months after intestinal transplantation. These receptors came from a human patient who received an intestinal transplant, so some T cells may come from the graft donor.

The genes are TRBV18 and TRBJ1-4; 8 nucleotides match TRBD1. The CDR3 consists of 16 residues. The ends lost 4 bases at V and 8 bases at J; junction bases unmatched: 12. Germline lookup yields CDR1 KGHSH and CDR2 LQKENI. CDR3 region: CASSRRSDRGWEKLFF. The CDR3 DNA is TGTGCCAGCTCACGCCGGAGTGACAGGGGTTGGGAAAAACTGTTTTTT.

The chain uses TRBV5-8 and TRBJ2-5, with 9 nucleotides matching TRBD1. This CDR3 region has 14 residues. V trimming: 4 bases; J trimming: 4 bases; junction bases outside the gene matches: 5. Germline loops: CDR1 SGHTS, CDR2 YDEGEE. The DNA for the CDR3 is TGTGCCAGCAGCACCCGGACAGGGGCAGAGACCCAGTACTTC. Translating it yields CASSTRTGAETQYF.

The J gene is TRBJ1-5, the V gene TRBV10-2; D unresolved. This CDR3 contains 13 residues. V gave up 5 bases and J gave up 3 bases, with 8 bases separating them. Germline assignment: CDR1 WSHSY and CDR2 SAAADI. The CDR3 DNA reads as TGCGCCAGCAGTCTGGGCCCCAATCAGCCCCAGCATTTT. As protein: CASSLGPNQPQHF.

This clone was counted only a few times. The rearrangement uses TRBV7-3 and TRBJ2-1; D unclear. V was shortened by 3 bases and J by 3 bases, with 18 bases between the two germline ends. CDR1 SGHTA and CDR2 FQGTGA come from the germline V gene. The CDR3 extends over 17 amino acids. The CDR3 is CASSFTRWLWVYNEQFF. CDR3 coding DNA: TGTGCCAGCAGCTTCACCCGGTGGCTGTGGGTCTACAATGAGCAGTTCTTC.

The gene calls are TRBV19 and TRBJ1-2, with D unclear. V was shortened by 6 bases and J by 3 bases, with 8 bases between the two germline ends. Germline V CDR1 and CDR2: LNHDA, SQIVND (reference sequence). This CDR3 region has 12 residues. Here the CDR3 DNA reads TGTGCCAGTAGGGAAGATTACTATGGCTACACCTTC. This gives the protein CASREDYYGYTF.

The rearrangement uses TRBV15 and TRBJ1-4, with D hard to call. From germline, CDR1 is LNHNV and CDR2 YYDKDF (reference sequence). The ends were cut back, 4 bases at V and 7 bases at J, with 10 bases in the middle. This CDR3 region has 13 residues. CDR3 in DNA: TGTGCCACCAGCATCAGGAGGAGTGAAAAACTGTTTTTT. It is translated as CATSIRRSEKLFF.

This clone showed up just once. This rearrangement joins TRBV11-2 to TRBJ2-5; 14 positions match TRBD2. Germline V CDR1 and CDR2: SGHAT, FQNNGV. The junction had 9 bases not matched to a gene; V was cut back by 1 base and J by 2 bases. This CDR3 region has 19 residues. The CDR3 protein is CASSLVEGLAGEVQETQYF. CDR3 sequence (DNA): TGTGCCAGCAGCTTAGTCGAGGGACTAGCGGGAGAAGTACAAGAGACCCAGTACTTC.